The clone carrying this T cell receptor (beta chain) has more than one count but fewer than ten. What it recognizes is unknown. The entry originates in a study of blood T cells in healthy people across ages. The study, taken as a whole, reports: Conclusively comparing naive with antigen-experienced cells was impossible with unsorted PBMCs.

V shed 5 bases and J 11 bases; nucleotides not matched to a gene: 10. This CDR3 is built from 14 residues. CDR1 is MDHEN, CDR2 SYDVKM, per germline. Together with a sample-barcoded 5' primer, a J-beta primer mix was included in a second PCR lasting about 6 to 11 cycles. TCRdb passed the 5' RACE reads through MiXCR, listing each CDR3 protein once. The data show around 1,000,000 distinct CDR3 sequences, approximately 25% seen once. In addition, the sample was reused for a study of T cells of mothers and their children. In that study: In the second PCR, M1S primer introduced barcodes and 2-4 random bases.

The TCR comes from a girl aged 2-10 years in good health. The chain recombines TRBV28 with TRBJ2-5, with 11 nucleotides matching TRBD1. Sequenced input: blood. The CDR3 DNA sequence: TGTGCCAGCAGTGCTGGGACAGGGGGGAGAAAGCAGTACTTC. Translating it yields CASSAGTGGRKQYF.